These T cell receptor beta chains were read from a single sample in a study of blood T cell repertoires in COVID-19. Measured with immunoSEQ multiplex PCR; TCRdb has only the in-frame clones, and not every one. The sample holds around 250,000 clones, around four fifths seen once. The sample comprised peripheral blood. Receptor source: a man at least 80 years old with acute or convalescent COVID-19. Both conserved end residues are part of each CDR3. Each record gives: J gene, D gene, clone size, V gene, CDR3 DNA, CDR3 protein. The D gene is left open where the match is weak. Clone size is stated in some rows and not others, as once, few, many or a class when expanded.

TRBJ2-7 | NA | few | TRBV29-1 | TGCAGCACTTCGGAGGGCTACGAGCAGTACTTC | CSTSEGYEQYF
TRBJ2-4 | NA | NA | TRBV5-1 | TGCGCCAGCACCTACAGGAACATTCAGTACTTC | CASTYRNIQYF
TRBJ2-7 | TRBD1 | few | TRBV5-1 | TGCGCCAGCAGCTTAACAGGGGGAGCCTACGAGCAGTACTTC | CASSLTGGAYEQYF
TRBJ2-1 | TRBD1 | NA | TRBV5-1 | TGCGCCAGCAGCTCTGGGGGACAGGGAGGCTACAATGAGCAGTTCTTC | CASSSGGQGGYNEQFF
TRBJ1-1 | TRBD1 | NA | TRBV5-1 | TGCGCCAGCAGCTTGAACTCAGGGGGCCCTGAAGCTTTCTTT | CASSLNSGGPEAFF
TRBJ1-2 | NA | once | TRBV25-1 | TGTGCCAGCAGTGAGGCAGGCTGGGACTATGGCTACACCTTC | CASSEAGWDYGYTF
TRBJ2-7 | TRBD1 | few | TRBV2 | TGTGCCAGCAGTAATTACAGGGGAAGTTATACCTACGAGCAGTACTTC | CASSNYRGSYTYEQYF
TRBJ2-7 | TRBD2 | once | TRBV2 | TGTGCCAGCATAGGAGGTGTAGCGGGATCCTACGAGCAGTACTTC | CASIGGVAGSYEQYF
TRBJ2-3 | NA | NA | TRBV6-1 | TGTGCCAGCAGTGAAGCGGCCACCTACTACACAGATACGCAGTATTTT | CASSEAATYYTDTQYF
TRBJ2-2 | NA | NA | TRBV4-2 | TGTGCCAGCAGCCCACAACAGGGTTCGAACACCGGGGAGCTGTTTTTT | CASSPQQGSNTGELFF
TRBJ1-5 | TRBD1 | NA | TRBV6-2/TRBV6-3 | TGTGCCAGCAGTTACTCGAGGGACAGGGATCTCCTACATCAGCCCCAGCATTTT | CASSYSRDRDLLHQPQHF
TRBJ2-3 | TRBD1 | NA | TRBV30 | TGTGCCTGGAGTGTAGGGGGACAGGGACGCACAGATACGCAGTATTTT | CAWSVGGQGRTDTQYF
TRBJ2-1 | TRBD2 | NA | TRBV5-6 | TGTGCCAGCAGCTTGTCTGGAGCGGGGCCTAGGGATGAGCAGTTCTTC | CASSLSGAGPRDEQFF
TRBJ2-1 | TRBD2 | NA | TRBV20-1 | TGCAGTGCTAGTGTACTAGCGGGTCCATACAATGAGCAGTTCTTC | CSASVLAGPYNEQFF
TRBJ2-1 | NA | NA | TRBV29-1 | TGCAGCGTTGGCCTACGAGGGGGTGAGCAGTTCTTC | CSVGLRGGEQFF
TRBJ2-7 | NA | few | TRBV4-1 | TGCGCCAGCAGCCAAGATGACTGGGGGGTGCAGTACTTC | CASSQDDWGVQYF
TRBJ1-3 | NA | NA | TRBV9 | TGTGCCAGCAGCTCCGTAGTAGCTGGAAACACCATATATTTT | CASSSVVAGNTIYF
TRBJ1-3 | NA | NA | TRBV7-6 | TGTGCCAGCAGCTTAGCGCTGGGGGCGCAAGGAAACACCATATATTTT | CASSLALGAQGNTIYF
TRBJ1-1 | NA | NA | TRBV7-2 | TGTGCCAGCAGCTTAGGGGTGGCGGGGAACACTGAAGCTTTCTTT | CASSLGVAGNTEAFF
TRBJ1-4 | TRBD1 | once | TRBV7-2 | TGTGCCAGCAACCAGGGGGTGGGGGAAAAACTGTTTTTT | CASNQGVGEKLFF
TRBJ2-7 | NA | NA | TRBV5-1 | TGCGCCAGCAGCCGGGGGACAGACACCTACGAGCAGTACTTC | CASSRGTDTYEQYF
TRBJ2-7 | NA | NA | TRBV6-5 | TGTGCCAGCAGTCCCCAGTCCTACGAGCAGTACTTC | CASSPQSYEQYF
TRBJ1-6 | NA | NA | TRBV2 | TGTGCCAGCAGGACAACAGGGTACAATTCACCCCTCCACTTT | CASRTTGYNSPLHF
TRBJ1-5 | TRBD1 | NA | TRBV3-1/TRBV3-2 | TGTGCCAGCAGCCAAGGGACAGGGGCATATCAGCCCCAGCATTTT | CASSQGTGAYQPQHF
TRBJ2-1 | TRBD1 | NA | TRBV5-4 | TGTGCCAGCAGCCCGGGACAGAGCTACAATGAGCAGTTCTTC | CASSPGQSYNEQFF